The 24 T cell receptor beta chains reported below all come from one sample, sequenced in a study of glioma-infiltrating T cells after dendritic cell vaccination. The assay was immunoSEQ multiplex PCR, and TCRdb's table has in-frame clones only and misses some. The sample includes around 78,000 clones, around 87% of them seen just once. Time point meaning: after dendritic cell vaccination, including at tumor progression/relapse. The sample here was blood, taken after dendritic cell vaccination. The receptors were sampled from a human donor with glioblastoma.

The chain has TRBV18 and TRBJ2-1, with 9 bases that match TRBD2. The V segment lost 5 bases and the J segment 1 base; nucleotides outside the gene matches: 3. The germline gives CDR1 KGHSH, CDR2 LQKENI. There are 15 residues in the CDR3. This chain's CDR3 is CASSSLAGSYNEQFF. In DNA form, the CDR3 reads TGTGCCAGCTCATCACTAGCGGGTTCCTACAATGAGCAGTTCTTC.

The count of this clone is one. This rearrangement joins TRBV7-6 to TRBJ2-3; 12 nucleotides agree with TRBD1. The CDR3 loop spans 15 amino acids. Germline loops: CDR1 SGHVS, CDR2 FNYEAQ. Unmatched junction bases numbered 5, after V lost 5 bases and J lost 5 bases. For the CDR3, the DNA is TGTGCCAGCAGCCCCGGGACAGGGGGCTTAGATACGCAGTATTTT. It specifies CASSPGTGGLDTQYF.

The chain links TRBV6-5 to TRBJ2-1, with D possibly being TRBD2 (6 bases). Trimming removed 2 bases from V and 0 bases from J, with 11 bases in between. The CDR3 totals 16 residues. In germline, CDR1 is MNHEY, CDR2 SVGAGI. CDR3: CASSYESGGSYNEQFF. The DNA for the CDR3 is TGTGCCAGCAGTTACGAATCCGGGGGCTCCTACAATGAGCAGTTCTTC.

The chain combines TRBV5-1 with TRBJ2-7; TRBD2 matches 10 bases. There are 15 residues in the CDR3. V gave up 2 bases and J gave up 1 base; unmatched junction bases: 3. Germline V lookup: CDR1 SGHRS, CDR2 YFSETQ. The CDR3 DNA sequence: TGCGCCAGCAGCTTATGGACTAGCGGTTCCTACGAGCAGTACTTC. Amino acid sequence: CASSLWTSGSYEQYF.

The chain recombines TRBV5-1 with TRBJ1-2; a weak D match, TRBD1 (5 bases). Per germline, CDR1 SGHRS and CDR2 YFSETQ. Trimming removed 0 bases from V and 6 bases from J, with 12 bases in between. The CDR3 spans 14 residues. CDR3 loop: CASSLEPSRDGYTF. CDR3 nucleotides: TGCGCCAGCAGCTTGGAACCCAGCAGGGATGGCTACACCTTC.

The gene calls are TRBV4-2 and TRBJ1-2, with unresolved D. Germline CDR1 reads LGHNA; CDR2 reads YNFKEQ. The germline V and J ends were trimmed by 0 bases and 10 bases, with 18 bases remaining between them. The CDR3 has 15 residues. CDR3: CASSQEITAAPVYTF. CDR3 DNA sequence: TGTGCCAGCAGCCAAGAAATAACTGCGGCTCCTGTCTACACCTTC.

CDR3 region: CASSLDSGRPNSPLHF. CDR3 nucleotide sequence: TGTGCCAGCAGCTTAGACTCAGGCCGTCCTAATTCACCCCTCCACTTT. This chain uses TRBV7-7 with TRBJ1-6; D ambiguous. V was clipped by 1 base and J by 6 bases, with 13 bases between them. This CDR3 is built from 16 residues. Germline V gene lookup returns CDR1 SSHAT and CDR2 FNYEAQ (reference sequence).

The rearrangement links TRBV5-1 to TRBJ2-7; TRBD1 matches 10 bases. This CDR3 is 16 amino acids long. Germline CDR1 and CDR2: SGHRS and YFSETQ. The V gene end was trimmed by 4 bases and the J gene end by 6 bases; junction bases not matched to a gene: 13. The CDR3 nucleotides are TGCGCCAGCAGCATGCAAGGGACAGGGGAATCATCCGAGCAGTACTTC. Its protein product is CASSMQGTGESSEQYF.

The chain carries TRBV29-1 and TRBJ1-2; 8 bases are a match to TRBD1. Germline assignment: CDR1 SQVTM and CDR2 ANQGSEA. The CDR3 covers 16 residues. J gave up 8 bases and V 4 bases, and 18 bases lay outside the gene matches. The CDR3, as DNA: TGCAGCGTTGGTACGGCAGGGGGCGGAATCATATCGGGCTACACCTTC. Its translation is CSVGTAGGGIISGYTF. Combining the CDR3 with reference TRBV29-1 and TRBJ1-2 gives the whole variable domain SAVISQKPSRDICQRGTSLTIQCQVDSQVTMMFWYRQQPGQSLTLIATANQGSEATYESGFVIDKFPISRPNLTFSTLTVSNMSPEDSSIYLCSVGTAGGGIISGYTFGSGTRLTVV.

The CDR3 loop is CATSRDKGDRVQETQYF. In DNA, the CDR3 is TGTGCCACCAGCAGAGATAAGGGGGACAGGGTTCAAGAGACCCAGTACTTC. This chain uses TRBV15 with TRBJ2-5, with 9 bases lining up with TRBD1. Trimming removed 0 bases from V and 2 bases from J; junction bases left unmatched: 7. Germline assignment: CDR1 LNHNV and CDR2 YYDKDF (reference sequence). The CDR3 is 17 residues long.

The genes are TRBV4-3 and TRBJ2-3; TRBD2 matches 7 bases. The junction had 8 bases not matched to a gene; V was cut back by 0 bases and J by 5 bases. The CDR3 contains 16 residues. Looked up from germline, CDR1 is LGHNA and CDR2 is YSLEER. In DNA form, the CDR3 reads TGCGCCAGCAGCCAAGATAGGGCGGGAGTGAGAGATACGCAGTATTTT. The encoded protein is CASSQDRAGVRDTQYF.

Here the CDR3 reads CASSLGVAGGREQYF. In DNA form, the CDR3 reads TGTGCCAGCAGCTTAGGGGTAGCGGGAGGGCGAGAGCAGTACTTC. The chain links TRBV7-2 to TRBJ2-7, with 11 positions matching TRBD2. The V gene's germline CDR1 is SGHTA and CDR2 FQGNSA. Trimming cost V 1 base and J 7 bases; bases outside gene matches: 6. The CDR3 spans 15 residues.

The CDR3 here is CASSSKPEKLFF. DNA for the CDR3: TGCGCCAGCAGCTCCAAGCCCGAAAAACTGTTTTTT. The rearrangement joins TRBV5-1 to TRBJ1-4, with no clear D. The CDR3 loop spans 12 amino acids. V dropped 3 bases and J dropped 8 bases, with 8 bases sitting between them. Germline V gene lookup returns CDR1 SGHRS and CDR2 YFSETQ.

The chain recombines TRBV5-1 with TRBJ2-1; 9 bases match TRBD1. V gave up 5 bases and J gave up 1 base; unmatched junction bases: 4. The CDR3 is made up of 15 amino acids. From germline, CDR1 is SGHRS and CDR2 YFSETQ. The CDR3 reads CASRRDRESYNEQFF. DNA for the CDR3: TGCGCCAGCAGGCGGGACAGGGAGTCCTACAATGAGCAGTTCTTC.

J is TRBJ1-4 and V is TRBV7-9; D unresolved. Germline lookup yields CDR1 SEHNR and CDR2 FQNEAQ (reference sequence). This CDR3 comprises 15 residues. V was clipped by 1 base and J by 0 bases, with 6 bases between them. CDR3 in amino acids: CASSLVTATNEKLFF. The CDR3, as DNA: TGTGCCAGCAGCTTAGTCACAGCAACTAATGAAAAACTGTTTTTT.

The chain is built from TRBV7-9 and TRBJ1-1; D might be TRBD1 (6 bases). Germline V gene lookup returns CDR1 SEHNR and CDR2 FQNEAQ (reference sequence). With 2 bases removed from V and 2 bases from J, the gap between germline ends came to 9 bases. This CDR3 spans 14 amino acids. DNA of the CDR3: TGTGCCAGCAGCTTACCTGGGGGCAACACTGAAGCTTTCTTT. As protein: CASSLPGGNTEAFF.

Notes on this clone: The sample holds other DNA sequences that translate to the same CDR3. V gene TRBV9 combines with J gene TRBJ2-2; 7 bases are a match to TRBD2. The CDR3 has 14 amino acids. Germline values: CDR1 SGDLS, CDR2 YYNGEE. Losses at the gene ends were 0 bases for V and 5 bases for J; bases not matched to a gene: 1. CDR3 bases: TGTGCCAGCAGCGTAGGCGGGAGTACCGGGGAGCTGTTTTTT. Residues: CASSVGGSTGELFF. Filled out from reference TRBV9 and TRBJ2-2, the complete variable domain reads DSGVTQTPKHLITATGQRVTLRCSPRSGDLSVYWYQQSLDQGLQFLIQYYNGEERAKGNILERFSAQQFPDLHSELNLSSLELGDSALYFCASSVGGSTGELFFGEGSRLTVL.

This chain uses TRBV10-2 with TRBJ2-1; no clear D. The CDR3 is 15 amino acids. From germline, CDR1 is WSHSY and CDR2 SAAADI. Between the trimmed V and J ends, which lost 7 bases and 2 bases, there was a span of 15 bases. The CDR3 DNA reads TGCGCCAGCACGCGAGCCCCACCACCCTACAATGAGCAGTTCTTC. Protein: CASTRAPPPYNEQFF.

The chain employs TRBV11-3 and TRBJ1-1; D is ambiguous. Trimming took 6 bases from V and 4 from J, leaving 15 bases between them. The V gene's germline CDR1 is SGHNT and CDR2 YENEEA. CDR3 length: 14 amino acids. The CDR3, as DNA: TGTGCCAGCAGTCTTTCGGGGTGGGGCACTGAAGCTTTCTTT. Translating gives CASSLSGWGTEAFF.

This rearrangement joins TRBV6-5 to TRBJ2-1; tentatively, D is TRBD1 (5 bases). Germline CDR1 is MNHEY and CDR2 is SVGAGI. V was clipped by 2 bases and J by 5 bases, with 10 bases between them. The length of the CDR3 is 14 residues. The CDR3 sequence: CASSYGTGHNEQFF. CDR3 DNA: TGTGCCAGCAGTTACGGTACAGGCCACAATGAGCAGTTCTTC.

The table lists this clone with a count of one. The genes are TRBV2 and TRBJ1-1; 7 bases align to TRBD1. V lost 5 bases, J lost 0 bases, and 3 bases stayed unmatched. This CDR3 has 14 residues. Germline V gene data show CDR1 as SNHLY and CDR2 as FYNNEI. The CDR3 is CASSLQGMNTEAFF. DNA for the CDR3: TGTGCCAGCAGTTTACAGGGGATGAACACTGAAGCTTTCTTT. The full variable domain, its missing parts supplied by reference TRBV2 and TRBJ1-1, is EPEVTQTPSHQVTQMGQEVILRCVPISNHLYFYWYRQILGQKVEFLVSFYNNEISEKSEIFDDQFSVERPDGSNFTLKIRSTKLEDSAMYFCASSLQGMNTEAFFGQGTRLTVV.

This clone was detected once. The CDR3 nucleotides are TGTGCCAGCAGCTTGGGTTGGACAGCCTACGAGCAGTACTTC. Amino acid sequence: CASSLGWTAYEQYF. The chain couples TRBV5-6 to TRBJ2-7, with a weak D call TRBD1 (6 bases). Germline V gene data show CDR1 as SGHDT and CDR2 as YYEEEE. The CDR3 is made up of 14 amino acids. V lost 0 bases to trimming and J lost 2 bases, with 9 bases between them.

The V call is TRBV6-6, the J call TRBJ2-3, with 8 bases matching TRBD2. Germline V gene sequence: CDR1 MNHNY, CDR2 SVGAGI (reference sequence). The CDR3 runs 16 residues. V shed 2 bases and J 2 bases; nucleotides not matched to a gene: 6. CDR3 sequence reads: CASSYALAALTDTQYF. Written as DNA, the CDR3 is TGTGCCAGCAGTTACGCACTAGCGGCTCTCACAGATACGCAGTATTTT.

V and J are TRBV7-6 and TRBJ1-3; a weak D match, TRBD1 (6 bases). The germline CDR1 and CDR2 sequences are SGHVS and FNYEAQ. This CDR3 contains 15 residues. The ends were cut back, 6 bases at V and 8 bases at J, with 20 bases in the middle. The CDR3 spells CASSFTVAGEDTIYF. The CDR3 DNA is TGTGCCAGCAGTTTTACGGTGGCAGGGGAAGACACCATATATTTT.